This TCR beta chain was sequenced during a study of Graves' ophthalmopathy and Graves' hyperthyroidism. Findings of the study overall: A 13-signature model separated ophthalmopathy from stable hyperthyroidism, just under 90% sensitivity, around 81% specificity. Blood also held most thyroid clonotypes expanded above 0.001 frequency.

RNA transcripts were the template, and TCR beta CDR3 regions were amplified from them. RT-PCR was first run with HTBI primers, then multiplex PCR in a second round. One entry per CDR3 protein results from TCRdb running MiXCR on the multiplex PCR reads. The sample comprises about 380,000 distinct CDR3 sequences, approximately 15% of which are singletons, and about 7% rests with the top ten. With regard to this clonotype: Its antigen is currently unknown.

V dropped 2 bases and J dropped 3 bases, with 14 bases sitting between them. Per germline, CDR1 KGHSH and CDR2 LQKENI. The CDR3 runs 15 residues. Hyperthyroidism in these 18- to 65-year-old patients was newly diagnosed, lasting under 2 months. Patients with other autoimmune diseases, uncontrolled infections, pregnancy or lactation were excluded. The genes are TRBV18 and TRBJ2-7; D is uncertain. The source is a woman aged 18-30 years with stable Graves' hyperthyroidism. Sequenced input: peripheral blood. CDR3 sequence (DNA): TGTGCCAGCTCACCAGAATCTGGCAGGAGCTACGAGCAGTACTTC. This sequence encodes CASSPESGRSYEQYF.